These 24 T cell receptor beta chains originate from one sample sequenced in a study of blood T cells in healthy people across ages. For the second PCR, which ran for about 7 to 11 cycles, a sample-barcoded 5' primer and a J-beta primer mix were used. TCRdb processed the 5' RACE reads anew with MiXCR; each CDR3 protein has one entry. The repertoire includes about 1,600,000 distinct CDR3 sequences, roughly 40% of them detected once, and roughly 7.9% sits in the top ten. Source material: blood. These TCRs come from a woman younger than 35 in good health.

This clonotype was detected only a few times. The J gene is TRBJ1-4, the V gene TRBV5-1, with a possible D match to TRBD1 (5 bases). The CDR3 has 15 amino acids. Trimming took off 7 bases at V and 10 bases at J, with 23 bases between the two ends. Germline V gene data show CDR1 as SGHRS and CDR2 as YFSETQ. For the CDR3, the DNA is TGCGCCAGCGATGGGGCCCTCCAGCTTCGTGGAAAACTGTTTTTT. Its protein product is CASDGALQLRGKLFF.

The chain has TRBV7-3 and TRBJ1-2; D remains ambiguous. The V gene lost 4 bases and the J gene lost 0 bases, with 12 bases spanning the gap. The CDR3 runs 15 residues. Germline V CDR1 and CDR2: SGHTA, FQGTGA. The CDR3 loop is CASSSDPGTNYGYTF. The CDR3 DNA sequence: TGTGCCAGCAGCTCCGACCCTGGGACTAACTATGGCTACACCTTC.

V usage is TRBV5-6 and J usage is TRBJ2-7; 10 bases are shared with TRBD2. Germline-derived CDR1 and CDR2 are SGHDT and YYEEEE. V lost 1 base and J lost 7; bases outside the gene matches: 11. This CDR3 is 16 amino acids long. CDR3 in DNA: TGTGCCAGCAGCTTGCGATCTAGCGGGAGACCAGATGAGCAGTACTTC. It codes for CASSLRSSGRPDEQYF.

J is TRBJ2-5 and V is TRBV20-1; 7 bases match TRBD1. Losses at the gene ends were 5 bases for V and 4 bases for J; bases not matched to a gene: 10. The CDR3 is 14 amino acids. Germline V gene data show CDR1 as DFQATT and CDR2 as SNEGSKA (reference sequence). The DNA for the CDR3 is TGCAGTGCTGTACTCACAGGGGTCCGAGAGACCCAGTACTTC. It translates to CSAVLTGVRETQYF.

This chain connects TRBV10-1 to TRBJ2-1, with D tentatively TRBD1 or TRBD2 (5 bases each). The CDR3 has 16 amino acids. Trimming took 4 bases from V and 6 from J, leaving 19 bases between them. The V gene's germline CDR1 is WNHNN and CDR2 SYGVQD (reference sequence). This CDR3 is CASSVGDWGRGNEQFF. The CDR3 region has the DNA TGCGCCAGCAGTGTGGGAGACTGGGGGAGAGGCAATGAGCAGTTCTTC.

The genes are TRBV20-1 and TRBJ2-3; 8 nucleotides line up with TRBD1. The germline gives CDR1 DFQATT, CDR2 SNEGSKA (reference sequence). The CDR3 is 14 amino acids. J lost 6 bases, V lost 3 bases, and 8 bases had no gene match. The CDR3 DNA sequence: TGCAGTGCTAGTGGGGCAGGGGGCTGGGATACGCAGTATTTT. As protein: CSASGAGGWDTQYF.

Note on this clonotype: Germline and junction disagree at one end, which may indicate a read error. This sequence joins TRBV9 and TRBJ2-1, with 8 bases fitting TRBD2. The CDR3 covers 15 residues. Germline V CDR1 and CDR2: SGDLS, YYNGEE. The DNA for the CDR3 is TGTGCCGGCAGCGTTTCTAGCGGGTCTTACAATGAGCAGTTCTTC. Translated: CAGSVSSGSYNEQFF.

CDR3 in amino acids: CASTTRITDTQYF. CDR3 DNA sequence: TGTGCCAGCACCACTCGGATCACAGATACGCAGTATTTT. The chain has TRBV6-5 and TRBJ2-3; no clear D gene. The CDR3 length is 13 residues. Germline CDR1 MNHEY, CDR2 SVGAGI. V lost 7 bases, J lost 2 bases, and 10 bases lay in between.

This clonotype was counted between two and nine times. The chain employs TRBV14 and TRBJ1-2; the D gene is possibly TRBD1 (6 bases). CDR3 length: 14 amino acids. The ends were cut back, 3 bases at V and 6 bases at J, with 14 bases in the middle. Germline lookup yields CDR1 SGHDN and CDR2 FVKESK. Here the CDR3 reads CASSHMGKGDGYTF. The CDR3 nucleotides read TGTGCCAGCAGCCATATGGGGAAGGGGGATGGCTACACCTTC.

J is TRBJ1-5 and V is TRBV10-3, with D perhaps matching TRBD1 (5 bases). The CDR3 extends over 17 amino acids. V was trimmed by 0 bases and J by 2 bases, leaving 14 bases between them. CDR1 is ENHRY and CDR2 is SYGVKD in the germline V gene. The CDR3, as DNA: TGTGCCATCAGTGAGTCAGCCCGGGGGTGGGGCAATCAGCCCCAGCATTTT. Translated, it gives CAISESARGWGNQPQHF.

This clonotype turned up a few times. V usage is TRBV20-1 and J usage is TRBJ2-1; 13 bases are shared with TRBD2. Germline V gene sequence: CDR1 DFQATT, CDR2 SNEGSKA (reference sequence). CDR3 length: 14 amino acids. V lost 8 bases, J lost 7 bases, and 8 bases stayed unmatched. The CDR3 DNA is TGCAGTCCAGCCGGGACTAGCGGGATAAATGAGCAGTTCTTC. It translates to CSPAGTSGINEQFF.

This clonotype was detected a few times. V is TRBV3-1 and J is TRBJ2-7; 12 bases fit TRBD2. Germline lookup yields CDR1 LGHDT and CDR2 YNNKEL (reference sequence). The CDR3 has 16 amino acids. Germline trimming cut 0 bases from V and 6 bases from J; bases unmatched to any gene: 6. The CDR3 spells CASSQEASGRVGEQYF. CDR3 nucleotides: TGTGCCAGCAGCCAAGAGGCTAGCGGGAGGGTTGGCGAGCAGTACTTC.

This clonotype showed up just a few times. The chain couples TRBV4-1 to TRBJ1-2; D gene ambiguous. The CDR3 has 15 residues. Trimming took 5 bases from V and 6 from J, leaving 19 bases between them. Looked up from germline, CDR1 is MGHRA and CDR2 is YSYEKL. Here the CDR3 reads CASSSREAGTDGYTF. The CDR3 DNA is TGCGCCAGCAGCTCCCGAGAAGCAGGAACCGATGGCTACACCTTC.

The genes are TRBV18 and TRBJ2-1; D tentatively reads TRBD1 or TRBD2 (5 bases each). Trimming took off 8 bases at V and 2 bases at J, with 16 bases between the two ends. Germline V gene data show CDR1 as KGHSH and CDR2 as LQKENI. This CDR3 is 15 amino acids long. The CDR3, as DNA: TGTGCCAGCCGAGGGTTGGGGGAGACCTACAATGAGCAGTTCTTC. Amino acids: CASRGLGETYNEQFF.

This sequence joins TRBV11-2 and TRBJ2-7; TRBD1 might be the D (5 bases). V was pared by 7 bases and J by 7 bases, with 20 bases between. Looked up from germline, CDR1 is SGHAT and CDR2 is FQNNGV. The CDR3 consists of 14 residues. CDR3 bases: TGTGCCAGCAACCCGACAGCAAACTCGTGGGAGCAGTACTTC. Protein sequence: CASNPTANSWEQYF.

The table lists this clonotype with a few counts. This chain uses TRBV6-5 with TRBJ2-7, with D perhaps TRBD2 (5 bases). Trimming took 6 bases from V and 7 from J, leaving 10 bases between them. Germline V CDR1 and CDR2: MNHEY, SVGAGI. The CDR3 contains 11 residues. DNA of the CDR3: TGTGCCAGCAGGTCACTAGGGGAGCAGTACTTC. This translates into CASRSLGEQYF.

In its sample, this clonotype was seen a few times. The chain carries TRBV15 and TRBJ2-7; D might be TRBD2 (5 bases). CDR3 size: 13 residues. The germline CDR1 and CDR2 sequences are LNHNV and YYDKDF (reference sequence). With 2 bases removed from V and 3 bases from J, the gap between germline ends came to 8 bases. The CDR3 region is CATSRRGLYEQYF. CDR3 DNA: TGTGCCACCAGCAGAAGAGGGCTCTACGAGCAGTACTTC. Using reference TRBV15 and TRBJ2-7 for the parts outside the CDR3, the full variable domain is DAMVIQNPRYQVTQFGKPVTLSCSQTLNHNVMYWYQQKSSQAPKLLFHYYDKDFNNEADTPDNFQSRRPNTSFCFLDIRSPGLGDTAMYLCATSRRGLYEQYFGPGTRLTVT.

The chain links TRBV27 to TRBJ1-6; D remains ambiguous. The ends were cut back, 5 bases at V and 4 bases at J, with 12 bases in the middle. The CDR3 is 15 amino acids. CDR1 is MNHEY and CDR2 is SMNVEV in the germline V gene (reference sequence). The CDR3 sequence: CASSASRGYNSPLHF. The CDR3 nucleotides read TGTGCCAGCAGTGCGAGTCGGGGTTATAATTCACCCCTCCACTTT.

V and J are TRBV7-9 and TRBJ2-5; the match to TRBD1 covers 8 bases. CDR3 length: 20 residues. The V segment lost 1 base and the J segment 5 bases; nucleotides outside the gene matches: 21. Looked up from germline, CDR1 is SEHNR and CDR2 is FQNEAQ (reference sequence). CDR3 nucleotides: TGTGCCAGCAGCTTAGGGGGCCAGGGGGCGAGGAACGTTTGGATTGAGACCCAGTACTTC. Its protein product is CASSLGGQGARNVWIETQYF.

This clonotype came up a few times. This chain joins TRBV10-2 and TRBJ1-2, with D possibly TRBD1 on 5 matching bases. V lost 3 bases, J lost 3 bases, and 11 bases lay in between. The CDR3 is 14 residues long. In germline, CDR1 is WSHSY, CDR2 SAAADI. This CDR3 is CASSDRQSYYGYTF. The CDR3 DNA follows: TGCGCCAGCAGTGATCGACAGTCCTACTATGGCTACACCTTC.

Points on this clonotype: A much more abundant neighbour one base away suggests this may be a read error. The rearrangement uses TRBV18 and TRBJ1-1; 9 bases are a match to TRBD1. This CDR3 is built from 14 residues. Germline CDR1 is KGHSH and CDR2 is LQKENI. V lost 3 bases, J lost 3 bases, and 2 bases stayed unmatched. The CDR3 loop reads CASSPWDRDTEAFF. The CDR3 DNA reads as TGTGCCAGCTCACCCTGGGACAGGGACACTGAAGCTTTCTTT.

The chain employs TRBV5-1 and TRBJ2-1; TRBD2 agrees at 8 bases. This CDR3 contains 15 residues. The J segment lost 3 bases and the V segment lost 2 bases, leaving 4 bases of the junction unmatched. Germline V gene data show CDR1 as SGHRS and CDR2 as YFSETQ. The CDR3 reads CASSFGGGYYNEQFF. Written as DNA, the CDR3 is TGCGCCAGCAGCTTCGGCGGGGGGTACTACAATGAGCAGTTCTTC. The full variable domain, in which reference TRBV5-1 and TRBJ2-1 provide the parts outside the CDR3, is KAGVTQTPRYLIKTRGQQVTLSCSPISGHRSVSWYQQTPGQGLQFLFEYFSETQRNKGNFPGRFSGRQFSNSRSEMNVSTLELGDSALYLCASSFGGGYYNEQFFGPGTRLTVL.

This clonotype was detected only a few times. V and J are TRBV3-1 and TRBJ2-7; D possibly corresponds to TRBD2 (6 bases). From germline, CDR1 is LGHDT and CDR2 YNNKEL (reference sequence). With 4 bases removed from V and 5 bases from J, the gap between germline ends came to 15 bases. This CDR3 region has 14 residues. The CDR3 is CASSRGTKGDEQYF. DNA of the CDR3: TGTGCCAGCAGCCGCGGGACCAAAGGCGACGAGCAGTACTTC.

The sample holds a few counts of this clonotype. The rearrangement links TRBV2 to TRBJ1-5; 8 nucleotides align to TRBD1. The ends lost 8 bases at V and 5 bases at J; junction bases unmatched: 8. This CDR3 comprises 14 residues. Looked up from germline, CDR1 is SNHLY and CDR2 is FYNNEI. CDR3 DNA sequence: TGTGCCAGCCTCGAGACAGGGGTGGATCAGCCCCAGCATTTT. Its protein is CASLETGVDQPQHF.